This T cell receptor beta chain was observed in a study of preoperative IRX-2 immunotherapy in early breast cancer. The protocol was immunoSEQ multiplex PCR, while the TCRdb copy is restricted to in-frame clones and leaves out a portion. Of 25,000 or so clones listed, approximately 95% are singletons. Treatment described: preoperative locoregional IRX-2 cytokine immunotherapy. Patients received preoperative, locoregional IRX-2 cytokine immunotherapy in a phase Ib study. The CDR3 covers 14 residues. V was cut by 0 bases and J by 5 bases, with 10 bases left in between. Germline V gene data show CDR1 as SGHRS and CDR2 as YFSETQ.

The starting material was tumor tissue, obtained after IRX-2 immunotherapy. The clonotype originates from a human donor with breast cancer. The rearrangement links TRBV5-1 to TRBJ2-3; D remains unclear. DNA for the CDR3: TGCGCCAGCAGCTTGGCACAGTTCGAAGATACGCAGTATTTT. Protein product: CASSLAQFEDTQYF.